What follows describes a single T cell receptor (beta chain). Its antigen is as yet unknown. This record belongs to a study of radiation and T cells in renal cell carcinoma. Study background: Nephrectomy followed 15 Gy stereotactic body radiation by 4 weeks.

The sample's time point: baseline pretreatment blood. Treatment specified: 15 Gy SBRT to primary tumor, nephrectomy 4 weeks later. This renal cell carcinoma was of the clear cell type. J gave up 9 bases and V 6 bases, and 16 bases lay outside the gene matches. The germline gives CDR1 SNHLY, CDR2 FYNNEI. The CDR3 has 16 amino acids. Regarding the study as a whole: Baseline intratumoral clonotype presence is unknown without pretreatment biopsies.

Assay used: immunoSEQ multiplex PCR; TCRdb lists only in-frame clones, some missing. The sample contains approximately 45,000 clones, about 83% of which appear only once. The J gene is TRBJ2-1, the V gene TRBV2, with TRBD1 identical over 8 bases. The source is a woman aged 65 to 85 with renal cell carcinoma. Specimen: blood, collected from a patient whose treatment included radiotherapy and nephrectomy. CDR3 loop: CASRDPRDSGQGEQFF. CDR3 DNA sequence: TGTGCCAGCAGGGACCCCCGGGACAGTGGACAGGGTGAGCAGTTCTTC.